A selection of T cell receptor beta chains follows, all from one sample in a study of blood T cell repertoires in COVID-19. TCRdb's table, derived via immunoSEQ multiplex PCR, lists solely in-frame clones and lacks some. Among 97,000 or so clones listed, 90% were seen once. Sequencing input: peripheral blood. The receptor set was obtained from a man aged 60 to 69 with acute or convalescent COVID-19. The CDR3 runs from the conserved cysteine through the conserved F or W. D genes are given only for firm matches. The listing skips clone size in some rows; elsewhere it reads once, few, many or a size class.

clone_size: -
j_call: TRBJ2-4
d_call: TRBD1
v_call: TRBV19
cdr3_nt: TGTGCCAGTACCCCGACAGGGCTAGCCAAAAACATTCAGTACTTC
cdr3_aa: CASTPTGLAKNIQYF

clone_size: -
j_call: TRBJ1-1
d_call: TRBD1
v_call: TRBV19
cdr3_nt: TGTGCCAGTAGTATCCAGGGGGCAGGGAACACTGAAGCTTTCTTT
cdr3_aa: CASSIQGAGNTEAFF

clone_size: -
j_call: TRBJ1-1
d_call: -
v_call: TRBV6-5
cdr3_nt: TGTGCCAGCAGCGTCACAGTTAACACTGAAGCTTTCTTT
cdr3_aa: CASSVTVNTEAFF

clone_size: -
j_call: TRBJ2-2
d_call: -
v_call: TRBV3-1/TRBV3-2
cdr3_nt: TGTGCCATACTAGCTAACACCGGGGAGCTGTTTTTT
cdr3_aa: CAILANTGELFF

clone_size: -
j_call: TRBJ1-1
d_call: -
v_call: TRBV7-9
cdr3_nt: TGTGCCAGCAGCAATAAAGCGAACACTGAAGCTTTCTTT
cdr3_aa: CASSNKANTEAFF

clone_size: -
j_call: TRBJ1-1
d_call: TRBD1
v_call: TRBV11-3
cdr3_nt: TGTGCCAGCAGCCCCAGGGGGCGATTGAACACTGAAGCTTTCTTT
cdr3_aa: CASSPRGRLNTEAFF

clone_size: -
j_call: TRBJ1-1
d_call: TRBD1
v_call: TRBV7-9
cdr3_nt: TGTGCCAGCAGCGCAGGACAGGGGTACACTGAAGCTTTCTTT
cdr3_aa: CASSAGQGYTEAFF

clone_size: -
j_call: TRBJ1-6
d_call: -
v_call: TRBV2
cdr3_nt: TGTGCCAGCAGAATCATACAGGTTAATTCACCCCTCCACTTT
cdr3_aa: CASRIIQVNSPLHF

clone_size: -
j_call: TRBJ2-3
d_call: -
v_call: TRBV2
cdr3_nt: TGTGCCAGCAGTGAATCGAGCACAGATACGCAGTATTTT
cdr3_aa: CASSESSTDTQYF

clone_size: -
j_call: TRBJ1-1
d_call: -
v_call: TRBV2
cdr3_nt: TGTGCCAGCAGTGAAGCGCAGGCTACTGAAGCTTTCTTT
cdr3_aa: CASSEAQATEAFF

clone_size: -
j_call: TRBJ2-5
d_call: TRBD2
v_call: TRBV6-5
cdr3_nt: TGTGCCAGCAATCTAGCGGGGGCCCTAGGGGAGACCCAGTACTTC
cdr3_aa: CASNLAGALGETQYF

clone_size: -
j_call: TRBJ1-1
d_call: -
v_call: TRBV5-1
cdr3_nt: TGCGCCAGCAGCCCCGGACAGTCGGTGAACACTGAAGCTTTCTTT
cdr3_aa: CASSPGQSVNTEAFF

clone_size: -
j_call: TRBJ1-1
d_call: -
v_call: TRBV5-1
cdr3_nt: TGCGCCAGCAGCTTGGTAGGTCGGGGGAGCACTGAAGCTTTCTTT
cdr3_aa: CASSLVGRGSTEAFF

clone_size: once
j_call: TRBJ2-1
d_call: -
v_call: TRBV29-1
cdr3_nt: TGCAGCGTTAAGGGGGGGTTCTCCTACAATGAGCAGTTCTTC
cdr3_aa: CSVKGGFSYNEQFF

clone_size: few
j_call: TRBJ1-1
d_call: TRBD1
v_call: TRBV5-4
cdr3_nt: TGTGCCAGCAGCTCCTGGACAGGGCGGAACACTGAAGCTTTCTTT
cdr3_aa: CASSSWTGRNTEAFF

clone_size: -
j_call: TRBJ1-2
d_call: TRBD1
v_call: TRBV6-5
cdr3_nt: TGTGCCAGCAGCCTGGACAGGGGAGTTGCTGGCTACACCTTC
cdr3_aa: CASSLDRGVAGYTF

clone_size: once
j_call: TRBJ2-7
d_call: -
v_call: TRBV6-5
cdr3_nt: TGTGCCAGTTGCAGGGGTTCCTCCTACGAGCAGTACTTC
cdr3_aa: CASCRGSSYEQYF

clone_size: -
j_call: TRBJ1-2
d_call: -
v_call: TRBV6-5
cdr3_nt: TGTGCCAGCAGTTACTCCTCGGGTGGGTATGGCTACACCTTC
cdr3_aa: CASSYSSGGYGYTF

clone_size: -
j_call: TRBJ1-2
d_call: -
v_call: TRBV6-1
cdr3_nt: TGTGCCAGCAGTGATCCCGGGGGGCCTAAAGATGGCTACACCTTC
cdr3_aa: CASSDPGGPKDGYTF

clone_size: -
j_call: TRBJ1-1
d_call: -
v_call: TRBV5-6
cdr3_nt: TGTGCCAGCAGCTTAACAGGGTTATTCGGCACTGAAGCTTTCTTT
cdr3_aa: CASSLTGLFGTEAFF

clone_size: once
j_call: TRBJ1-1
d_call: -
v_call: TRBV11-3
cdr3_nt: TGTGCCAGCAGCTTAGACGTCTTCACTGAAGCTTTCTTT
cdr3_aa: CASSLDVFTEAFF

clone_size: -
j_call: TRBJ1-1
d_call: TRBD1
v_call: TRBV7-8
cdr3_nt: TGTGCCAGCAGCTTAGCGGAACAGGGGACCACTGAAGCTTTCTTT
cdr3_aa: CASSLAEQGTTEAFF

clone_size: -
j_call: TRBJ2-3
d_call: TRBD2
v_call: TRBV5-5
cdr3_nt: TGTGCCAGCAGCTCTCAGGGTCTAGCGGGGGGTACTAGCACAGATACGCAGTATTTT
cdr3_aa: CASSSQGLAGGTSTDTQYF

clone_size: -
j_call: TRBJ2-1
d_call: TRBD1
v_call: TRBV6-5
cdr3_nt: TGTGCCAGCAGTAGACAGGGGGCAAGTAATGAGCAGTTCTTC
cdr3_aa: CASSRQGASNEQFF

clone_size: -
j_call: TRBJ1-1
d_call: TRBD1
v_call: TRBV29-1
cdr3_nt: TGCAGCGTCCCCGGACAGGGATTAACTGAAGCTTTCTTT
cdr3_aa: CSVPGQGLTEAFF

clone_size: once
j_call: TRBJ1-1
d_call: TRBD1
v_call: TRBV10-3
cdr3_nt: TGTGCCATCAGTGAGAGTGGGACAGGGGGCACTGAAGCTTTCTTT
cdr3_aa: CAISESGTGGTEAFF

clone_size: -
j_call: TRBJ2-1
d_call: -
v_call: TRBV5-1
cdr3_nt: TGCGCCAGCAGAATAAATTTAATCAATGAGCAGTTCTTC
cdr3_aa: CASRINLINEQFF

clone_size: -
j_call: TRBJ1-3
d_call: -
v_call: TRBV7-8
cdr3_nt: TGTGCCAGCAGCCTATTCCCTCCCCAGGGACTCTCTGGAAACACCATATATTTT
cdr3_aa: CASSLFPPQGLSGNTIYF

clone_size: -
j_call: TRBJ2-3
d_call: TRBD2
v_call: TRBV10-3
cdr3_nt: TGTGCCCTGAAGACTAGCGGGGGCCTCACAGATACGCAGTATTTT
cdr3_aa: CALKTSGGLTDTQYF

clone_size: -
j_call: TRBJ1-2
d_call: -
v_call: TRBV9
cdr3_nt: TGTGCCAGCAGCGTTTCAGGGGCATGGGCCCTTAACTATGGCTACACCTTC
cdr3_aa: CASSVSGAWALNYGYTF

clone_size: -
j_call: TRBJ1-4
d_call: -
v_call: TRBV3-1/TRBV3-2
cdr3_nt: TGTGCCAGCAGCCGGCGGGCCTCAACTAATGAAAAACTGTTTTTT
cdr3_aa: CASSRRASTNEKLFF

clone_size: -
j_call: TRBJ1-2
d_call: TRBD1
v_call: TRBV7-9
cdr3_nt: TGTGCCAGCAGCCCCGGACAGGGGGCCTATGGCTACACCTTC
cdr3_aa: CASSPGQGAYGYTF

clone_size: -
j_call: TRBJ1-6
d_call: -
v_call: TRBV4-1
cdr3_nt: TGCGCCAGCAGCCAAGATACCCTCCACTTT
cdr3_aa: CASSQDTLHF

clone_size: -
j_call: TRBJ1-2
d_call: -
v_call: TRBV6-1
cdr3_nt: TGTGCCAGCGGTGACGGATCAGACGGGTACTATGGCTACACCTTC
cdr3_aa: CASGDGSDGYYGYTF

clone_size: -
j_call: TRBJ1-6
d_call: TRBD1
v_call: TRBV2
cdr3_nt: TGTGCCAGCAGTGCTGGGACAGGGTCCGGGAATTCACCCCTCCACTTT
cdr3_aa: CASSAGTGSGNSPLHF

clone_size: -
j_call: TRBJ2-7
d_call: TRBD2
v_call: TRBV3-1/TRBV3-2
cdr3_nt: TGTGCCAGCAGCCAAGCATCCAGCGGGGGGGGCGGCTACGAGCAGTACTTC
cdr3_aa: CASSQASSGGGGYEQYF

clone_size: -
j_call: TRBJ1-2
d_call: -
v_call: TRBV5-1
cdr3_nt: TGCGCCAGCAGCTTAGAGACAGGTGGGAACTATGGCTACACCTTC
cdr3_aa: CASSLETGGNYGYTF

clone_size: -
j_call: TRBJ1-2
d_call: TRBD1
v_call: TRBV28
cdr3_nt: TGTGCCAGCAGTACTTACAGGGGGACGAGCGGCTACACCTTC
cdr3_aa: CASSTYRGTSGYTF

clone_size: -
j_call: TRBJ2-1
d_call: TRBD2
v_call: TRBV9
cdr3_nt: TGTGCCAGCAGCGCCGGACTAGCGGGGTCCAATGAGCAGTTCTTC
cdr3_aa: CASSAGLAGSNEQFF

clone_size: -
j_call: TRBJ2-1
d_call: TRBD1
v_call: TRBV27
cdr3_nt: TGTGCCAGCAGTTTCGGGACAGGGGTTAATGAGCAGTTCTTC
cdr3_aa: CASSFGTGVNEQFF

clone_size: -
j_call: TRBJ1-2
d_call: -
v_call: TRBV28
cdr3_nt: TGTGCCAGCAGTTTAAATGGGGCATCTTATGGCTACACCTTC
cdr3_aa: CASSLNGASYGYTF

clone_size: -
j_call: TRBJ2-2
d_call: TRBD1
v_call: TRBV5-1
cdr3_nt: TGCGCCAGCAGCCTGGGACAGGGGTACGGGGAGCTGTTTTTT
cdr3_aa: CASSLGQGYGELFF

clone_size: -
j_call: TRBJ1-2
d_call: -
v_call: TRBV6-1
cdr3_nt: TGTGCCAGCAGTGAAATGGCATTTAACTATGGCTACACCTTC
cdr3_aa: CASSEMAFNYGYTF

clone_size: once
j_call: TRBJ1-4
d_call: TRBD1
v_call: TRBV19
cdr3_nt: TGTGCCAGTAGTCGGACAGGGCCTAATGAAAAACTGTTTTTT
cdr3_aa: CASSRTGPNEKLFF

clone_size: -
j_call: TRBJ1-1
d_call: -
v_call: TRBV12-3/TRBV12-4
cdr3_nt: TGTGCCAGCAGTTTTGCGCAGGCATCCGAAGCTTTCTTT
cdr3_aa: CASSFAQASEAFF

clone_size: -
j_call: TRBJ1-2
d_call: TRBD1
v_call: TRBV5-6
cdr3_nt: TGTGCCAGCAGCTTGGTGGCAGGGGGCGACTATGGCTACACCTTC
cdr3_aa: CASSLVAGGDYGYTF

clone_size: -
j_call: TRBJ2-5
d_call: TRBD2
v_call: TRBV18
cdr3_nt: TGTGCCAGCTCACCACCTCCGCGGGGGGGCCGCGGACAAGAGACCCAGTACTTC
cdr3_aa: CASSPPPRGGRGQETQYF

clone_size: -
j_call: TRBJ2-7
d_call: -
v_call: TRBV3-1/TRBV3-2
cdr3_nt: TGTGCCAGCAGCCAAGGGGGCCTAAGGGAGCAGTACTTC
cdr3_aa: CASSQGGLREQYF